This record covers a single T cell receptor (beta chain). The antigen remains undetermined. This CDR3 comprises 15 residues. CDR1 is SGHTA, CDR2 FQGTGA, per germline. Trimming took off 2 bases at V and 0 bases at J, with 8 bases between the two ends. This specimen belongs to a study of Ad26.COV2.S vaccination and SARS-CoV-2 variants. Study summary: Donor joined the COV1001 Ad26.COV2.S trial arm. Administration of Ad26.COV2.S was intramuscular, either once or twice 56 days apart.

The sample's treatment: around 19 received Ad26.COV2.S at low or high dose, single or two shots; roughly five received placebo; per-sample allocation not given. The samples date from day 63 after the first vaccine or placebo injection. Study-level findings and limits: The analyses of TCR breadth and depth may have understated the size of total T cell responses. Substantial post-vaccination breadth of spike-specific CD8+ and CD4+ T cell responses was reported.

Repertoires were generated with immunoSEQ multiplex PCR, while TCRdb's copy carries only in-frame clones and drops some. Altogether 350,000 to 450,000 clones are present, about 83% being singletons, with the ten largest covering 7% to 9.5%. This clonotype was sampled from a person aged 18-65 years who received the Ad26.COV2.S COVID-19 vaccine or a placebo. The sample consisted of peripheral blood, taken in a trial of Ad26.COV2.S vaccine versus placebo. The V gene is TRBV7-3, the J gene TRBJ2-1; a possible D gene is TRBD1 (6 bases). The CDR3 coding sequence is TGTGCCAGCAGCTTACAGGGGAGCTCCTACAATGAGCAGTTCTTC. This sequence encodes CASSLQGSSYNEQFF.